This T cell receptor beta chain was documented in a study of blood T cell repertoires in COVID-19. Whole-study context: PBMCs, B-cell-depleted T cells, or T cells provided the cDNA or gDNA that made up the material.

This CDR3 has 16 amino acids. J lost 3 bases, V lost 0 bases, and 4 bases had no gene match. From germline, CDR1 is ENHRY and CDR2 SYGVKD. Only in-frame clones appear in the TCRdb table, and some are missing; sequencing was by immunoSEQ multiplex PCR. The table includes about 250,000 clones, about 70% detected once. The receptor's source is a woman aged 80 or older with acute or convalescent COVID-19. The chain combines TRBV10-3 with TRBJ1-4; 7 positions agree with TRBD1. Sequenced: peripheral blood. CDR3 region: CAISESRTGSNEKLFF. DNA of the CDR3: TGTGCCATCAGTGAGTCAAGGACAGGTTCTAATGAAAAACTGTTTTTT.